This TCR beta chain came from a study of spatial heterogeneity in lung cancer. At the level of the study: Median follow-up for sequenced PBMC samples was around two years after resection, when such samples existed. The average count in raw reads for each unique TCR and UMI combination exceeded nine appearances.

TCRdb reprocessed the 5' RACE reads with MiXCR, giving one entry per CDR3 protein. The data show 110,000 or so distinct CDR3 sequences, 10% to 13% seen once. This clonotype appeared many times. Noted time point: blood at routine non-recurrence follow-up after resection. The V gene end was trimmed by 2 bases and the J gene end by 0 bases; junction bases not matched to a gene: 5. Germline-derived CDR1 and CDR2 are MNHEY and SVGAGI. The length of the CDR3 is 17 residues. The sample consisted of PBMCs, taken at follow-up. The clonotype comes from a female donor with early-stage non-small cell lung cancer. The V gene is TRBV6-5, the J gene TRBJ2-2, with 8 bases fitting TRBD2. This CDR3 is CASSYRRLAPNTGELFF. The CDR3 DNA is TGTGCCAGCAGTTACCGCCGACTAGCGCCGAACACCGGGGAGCTGTTTTTT.